This T cell receptor (beta chain) stems from a study of blood T cell repertoires in COVID-19. V dropped 0 bases and J dropped 7 bases, with 13 bases sitting between them. The CDR3 spans 14 residues. Germline CDR1 and CDR2: SGHNT and YYREEE (reference sequence). The table came from immunoSEQ multiplex PCR; TCRdb's copy has only in-frame clones and leaves some out. Among around 70,000 clones listed, over 70% were seen once. The TCR originated in a man in his 70s who had recovered from COVID-19. The specimen sequenced was peripheral blood. The J gene is TRBJ1-2, the V gene TRBV5-4; unclear D gene. For the CDR3, the DNA is TGTGCCAGCAGCTTGGATGTCTCGGGAGGTGGCTACACCTTC. Residues: CASSLDVSGGGYTF.